One and the same sample provided the 10 T cell receptor beta chains below, sequenced in a study of blood T cell repertoires in COVID-19. Sequencing was performed with immunoSEQ multiplex PCR; in TCRdb, only in-frame clones are kept and a portion is missing. The sample lists 200,000 to 250,000 clones, around four fifths occurring once. What was sequenced was peripheral blood. All receptors derive from a woman between 65 and 79 years old with active or convalescent COVID-19.

V usage is TRBV27 and J usage is TRBJ1-6, with D maybe TRBD1 (5 bases). Trimming pared 5 bases from V and 7 bases from J, leaving 18 bases between. Germline CDR1 MNHEY, CDR2 SMNVEV (reference sequence). The CDR3 consists of 16 residues. The CDR3: CASSPRGWILNSPLHF. The CDR3 coding sequence is TGTGCCAGCAGTCCCCGGGGGTGGATACTAAATTCACCCCTCCACTTT.

The V call is TRBV12-3 or TRBV12-4, the J call TRBJ2-5; no definite D call. Trimming stripped 3 bases from V and 5 bases from J, with 7 bases between. The CDR3 runs to 12 residues. CDR3 bases: TGTGCCAGCAGTTTTGCTACCGAGACCCAGTACTTC. This codes for CASSFATETQYF.

The chain links TRBV3-1 (or the pseudogene TRBV3-2) to TRBJ1-2, with no clear D. CDR1 is LGHDT and CDR2 is YNNKEL in the germline V gene (reference sequence). The CDR3 runs to 13 residues. V lost 1 base, J lost 8 bases, and 11 bases lay in between. The CDR3 sequence: CASSQGRAQGYTF. The CDR3 nucleotides are TGTGCCAGCAGCCAAGGGAGGGCGCAGGGCTACACCTTC.

In its sample, this clone was seen once. The J gene is TRBJ2-2, the V gene TRBV2, with TRBD1 matching 10 bases. This CDR3 contains 15 residues. J lost 9 bases, V lost 2 bases, and 6 bases had no gene match. Germline V gene lookup returns CDR1 SNHLY and CDR2 FYNNEI. The CDR3 DNA follows: TGTGCCAGCAGTGAAACCCGACAGGGGGCTCGGGAGCTGTTTTTT. Its protein is CASSETRQGARELFF.

The gene calls are TRBV5-1 and TRBJ1-5; D may be TRBD1 (5 bases). From germline, CDR1 is SGHRS and CDR2 YFSETQ. The CDR3 sequence is 15 residues long. V gave up 0 bases and J gave up 5 bases, with 12 bases separating them. The CDR3 sequence is CASSLVSGGDQPQHF. The CDR3, as DNA: TGCGCCAGCAGCTTGGTGAGCGGAGGGGATCAGCCCCAGCATTTT.

The chain joins TRBV6-5 to TRBJ1-2, with D uncertain. Germline values: CDR1 MNHEY, CDR2 SVGAGI. Between the trimmed V and J ends, which lost 8 bases and 8 bases, there was a span of 12 bases. The CDR3 spans 11 residues. CDR3 coding DNA: TGTGCCAGCGGGTATCCGGGGGGCTACACCTTC. Protein sequence: CASGYPGGYTF.

V is TRBV6-6 and J is TRBJ2-5; 10 nucleotides line up with TRBD2. V gave up 6 bases and J gave up 3 bases; unmatched junction bases: 7. Germline V lookup: CDR1 MNHNY, CDR2 SVGAGI (reference sequence). This CDR3 has 15 amino acids. Here the CDR3 reads CASRRGLAGEETQYF. CDR3 DNA: TGTGCCAGCAGAAGGGGGCTAGCGGGAGAAGAGACCCAGTACTTC.

V is TRBV7-2 and J is TRBJ1-2; D possibly corresponds to TRBD1 (5 bases). Trimming took off 5 bases at V and 3 bases at J, with 16 bases between the two ends. Germline V gene lookup returns CDR1 SGHTA and CDR2 FQGNSA. This CDR3 is 15 amino acids long. DNA of the CDR3: TGTGCCAGCAGCACCTACCAGGGATCGGACTATGGCTACACCTTC. It codes for CASSTYQGSDYGYTF.

The V and J genes are TRBV30 and TRBJ2-2; 7 bases map to TRBD2. The CDR3 spans 14 residues. J lost 7 bases, V lost 2 bases, and 7 bases had no gene match. Per the germline V gene, CDR1 is GTSNPN and CDR2 is SVGIG (reference sequence). The CDR3 protein is CAWSYGLEGGELFF. CDR3 sequence (DNA): TGTGCCTGGAGTTACGGACTAGAGGGCGGGGAGCTGTTTTTT.

The rearrangement joins TRBV5-4 to TRBJ2-1; tentative D call: TRBD2 (5 bases). Germline CDR1 is SGHNT and CDR2 is YYREEE (reference sequence). This CDR3 is built from 16 residues. V lost 0 bases, J lost 4 bases, and 14 bases lay in between. CDR3 nucleotides: TGTGCCAGCAGCTTGGATCCGGGGTCAGAATACAATGAGCAGTTCTTC. It encodes CASSLDPGSEYNEQFF.